Detailed here is one T cell receptor beta chain. Its specificity is unknown. The sample originates from a study of shared clonotypes between healthy human individuals. Study-wide background: Used for every donor were three CD4 naive, three CD4 memory, two CD8 naive and one CD8 memory plate.

Germline CDR1 reads MDHEN; CDR2 reads SYDVKM. The CDR3 consists of 12 residues. Between the trimmed V and J ends, which lost 2 bases and 13 bases, there was a span of 12 bases. Profiled with immunoSEQ multiplex PCR; TCRdb holds only in-frame clones, not every one. The repertoire holds over a million clones, with 95% to 99% as singletons. General study findings and limits: A few donors had around 5.5% of their naive CD4 clonotypes in common.

Sequenced: naive CD4+ T cells sorted from blood. Regarding subset: CD45RA+ positively selected. The sequence was collected from a man between 25 and 39 years old in good health. The genes are TRBV28 and TRBJ2-1; either TRBD1 or TRBD2 may fit D (5 bases each). The DNA for the CDR3 is TGTGCCAGCAGTTTAAGGTGGGACCCTCAGTTCTTC. Its protein is CASSLRWDPQFF.